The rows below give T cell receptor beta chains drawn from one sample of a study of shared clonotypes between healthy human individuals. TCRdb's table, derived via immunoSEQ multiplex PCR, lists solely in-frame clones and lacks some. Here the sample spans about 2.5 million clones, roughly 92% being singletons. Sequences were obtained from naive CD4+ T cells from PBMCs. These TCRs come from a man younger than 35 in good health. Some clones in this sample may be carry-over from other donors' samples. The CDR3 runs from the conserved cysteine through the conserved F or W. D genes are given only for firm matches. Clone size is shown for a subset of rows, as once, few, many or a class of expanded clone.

cdr3_nt: TGTGCCAGCAGTGCCTCAGGAGTATATAGCAATCAGCCCCAGCATTTT; cdr3_aa: CASSASGVYSNQPQHF; cdr3_length: 16; clone_size: .; d_call: .; v_call: TRBV28; j_call: TRBJ1-5
cdr3_nt: TGCGCCAGCAGCCAAGCATCTCCTAACACCGGGGAGCTGTTTTTT; cdr3_aa: CASSQASPNTGELFF; cdr3_length: 15; clone_size: .; d_call: .; v_call: TRBV4-1; j_call: TRBJ2-2
cdr3_nt: TGTGCCTGGAGATCCCGGGGCGTGACAAAGGCCGAGCAGTACTTC; cdr3_aa: CAWRSRGVTKAEQYF; cdr3_length: 15; clone_size: .; d_call: .; v_call: TRBV30; j_call: TRBJ2-7
cdr3_nt: TGTGCCAGCAGCTTATCGGGCACTGAAGCTTTCTTT; cdr3_aa: CASSLSGTEAFF; cdr3_length: 12; clone_size: .; d_call: .; v_call: TRBV7-9; j_call: TRBJ1-1
cdr3_nt: TGTGCCAGCAGCCTCCTGTCCGGATCGGAGCTGTTTTTT; cdr3_aa: CASSLLSGSELFF; cdr3_length: 13; clone_size: .; d_call: .; v_call: TRBV7-3; j_call: TRBJ2-2
cdr3_nt: TGTGCCAGCAGTTGGGCTAGCGGGAGGCTTAATGAGCAGTTCTTC; cdr3_aa: CASSWASGRLNEQFF; cdr3_length: 15; clone_size: once; d_call: TRBD2; v_call: TRBV28; j_call: TRBJ2-1
cdr3_nt: TGTGCCAGCAGTTTAAGGCGGTTGAACACTGAAGCTTTCTTT; cdr3_aa: CASSLRRLNTEAFF; cdr3_length: 14; clone_size: .; d_call: .; v_call: TRBV28; j_call: TRBJ1-1
cdr3_nt: TGTGCCAGCAGCGTAGGTTCAGGGCCCATCTATGGCTACACCTTC; cdr3_aa: CASSVGSGPIYGYTF; cdr3_length: 15; clone_size: .; d_call: .; v_call: TRBV9; j_call: TRBJ1-2
cdr3_nt: TGTGCCAGCAGCTCCAGGGCTAGCGGGAGAGAGACCCAGTACTTC; cdr3_aa: CASSSRASGRETQYF; cdr3_length: 15; clone_size: .; d_call: TRBD2; v_call: TRBV11-2; j_call: TRBJ2-5
cdr3_nt: TGTGCCAGCAGTCGGGCTAGCGGGAGCTTACAAGAGACCCAGTACTTC; cdr3_aa: CASSRASGSLQETQYF; cdr3_length: 16; clone_size: .; d_call: TRBD2; v_call: TRBV14; j_call: TRBJ2-5
cdr3_nt: TGTGCCAGCAGCTCCGGACTAGCGGGACTGTTATACGAGCAGTACTTC; cdr3_aa: CASSSGLAGLLYEQYF; cdr3_length: 16; clone_size: .; d_call: TRBD2; v_call: TRBV11-2; j_call: TRBJ2-7
cdr3_nt: TGTGCCAGCAGCCGACGGCCCAGGGAGACCCAGTACTTC; cdr3_aa: CASSRRPRETQYF; cdr3_length: 13; clone_size: .; d_call: .; v_call: TRBV5-6; j_call: TRBJ2-5
cdr3_nt: TGTGCCAGCAGCTTGGAGATCTTCTACAGCGGGTCAGTGAATGAGCAGTTCTTC; cdr3_aa: CASSLEIFYSGSVNEQFF; cdr3_length: 18; clone_size: .; d_call: .; v_call: TRBV5-4; j_call: TRBJ2-1
cdr3_nt: TGCGCCAGCAGCTCTGGGATTCGGAATGAGCAGTTCTTC; cdr3_aa: CASSSGIRNEQFF; cdr3_length: 13; clone_size: .; d_call: .; v_call: TRBV5-1; j_call: TRBJ2-1
cdr3_nt: TGTGCCAGCAGCAGGAGGACGGGCAATTCACCCCTCCACTTT; cdr3_aa: CASSRRTGNSPLHF; cdr3_length: 14; clone_size: .; d_call: .; v_call: TRBV9; j_call: TRBJ1-6
cdr3_nt: TGTGCCAGCTCAGGACTAGCGGGAGGATCAGATACGCAGTATTTT; cdr3_aa: CASSGLAGGSDTQYF; cdr3_length: 15; clone_size: .; d_call: TRBD2; v_call: TRBV9; j_call: TRBJ2-3
cdr3_nt: TGTGCCATTGGGGGCCCGGGGCTTGCAACTAATGAAAAACTGTTTTTT; cdr3_aa: CAIGGPGLATNEKLFF; cdr3_length: 16; clone_size: .; d_call: .; v_call: TRBV7-9; j_call: TRBJ1-4
cdr3_nt: TGCGCCAGCGGTAACGGGAATACGCAGTATTTT; cdr3_aa: CASGNGNTQYF; cdr3_length: 11; clone_size: .; d_call: .; v_call: TRBV5-1; j_call: TRBJ2-3
cdr3_nt: TGTGCCAGCAGTACCCGACTAGCGGGAGTGGAGACCCAGTACTTC; cdr3_aa: CASSTRLAGVETQYF; cdr3_length: 15; clone_size: .; d_call: TRBD2; v_call: TRBV2; j_call: TRBJ2-5
cdr3_nt: TGTGCCAGCAGCTTAGAGTGGGGGTTGGCTGAAGCTTTCTTT; cdr3_aa: CASSLEWGLAEAFF; cdr3_length: 14; clone_size: .; d_call: .; v_call: TRBV11-1; j_call: TRBJ1-1
cdr3_nt: TGTGCCAGCAGCCAATCAGGCTCTGGAAACACCATATATTTT; cdr3_aa: CASSQSGSGNTIYF; cdr3_length: 14; clone_size: .; d_call: .; v_call: TRBV14; j_call: TRBJ1-3
cdr3_nt: TGTGCCAGCAGCTCCATGGGGGCAGATACGCAGTATTTT; cdr3_aa: CASSSMGADTQYF; cdr3_length: 13; clone_size: .; d_call: .; v_call: TRBV9; j_call: TRBJ2-3
cdr3_nt: TGTGCCAGCAGTTTGATGGGATTAGCTCATCAGCCCCAGCATTTT; cdr3_aa: CASSLMGLAHQPQHF; cdr3_length: 15; clone_size: .; d_call: .; v_call: TRBV27; j_call: TRBJ1-5
cdr3_nt: TGTGCCAGCAGCGGGGGGTCACAAGAGACCCAGTACTTC; cdr3_aa: CASSGGSQETQYF; cdr3_length: 13; clone_size: .; d_call: .; v_call: TRBV9; j_call: TRBJ2-5
cdr3_nt: TGTGCCAGCTCACTTCCGGGAACAGATACGCAGTATTTT; cdr3_aa: CASSLPGTDTQYF; cdr3_length: 13; clone_size: .; d_call: .; v_call: TRBV18; j_call: TRBJ2-3
cdr3_nt: TGTGCCAGCAGCCCCTATTTAGGTAGCTCCTACAATGAGCAGTTCTTC; cdr3_aa: CASSPYLGSSYNEQFF; cdr3_length: 16; clone_size: .; d_call: .; v_call: TRBV7-3; j_call: TRBJ2-1
cdr3_nt: TGTGCCAGCAGCTTAAAGACTAGCGGGAGTGGGAGTACAGATACGCAGTATTTT; cdr3_aa: CASSLKTSGSGSTDTQYF; cdr3_length: 18; clone_size: .; d_call: TRBD2; v_call: TRBV5-4; j_call: TRBJ2-3
cdr3_nt: TGTGCCAGCAGTCCCAGACAGGGAATGCTCGGCTACACCTTC; cdr3_aa: CASSPRQGMLGYTF; cdr3_length: 14; clone_size: .; d_call: TRBD1; v_call: TRBV28; j_call: TRBJ1-2
cdr3_nt: TGTGCCAGCAGACTGGGGCTAGCGGGTTACAATGAGCAGTTCTTC; cdr3_aa: CASRLGLAGYNEQFF; cdr3_length: 15; clone_size: once; d_call: TRBD2; v_call: TRBV28; j_call: TRBJ2-1
cdr3_nt: TGCGCCAGCAGCTGGGGACTAGCCATCAGCCAAGAGACCCAGTACTTC; cdr3_aa: CASSWGLAISQETQYF; cdr3_length: 16; clone_size: .; d_call: TRBD2; v_call: TRBV5-1; j_call: TRBJ2-5
cdr3_nt: TGTGCCAGTAGGAAGGACGGTCTGGGTGGCTACACCTTC; cdr3_aa: CASRKDGLGGYTF; cdr3_length: 13; clone_size: few; d_call: .; v_call: TRBV19; j_call: TRBJ1-2
cdr3_nt: TGCGCCAGCAGCTTGGAGTGGCAAGAGACCCAGTACTTC; cdr3_aa: CASSLEWQETQYF; cdr3_length: 13; clone_size: .; d_call: .; v_call: TRBV5-1; j_call: TRBJ2-5
cdr3_nt: TGCGCCAGCAGCTTGGAGCCAGAAGAGACCCAGTACTTC; cdr3_aa: CASSLEPEETQYF; cdr3_length: 13; clone_size: once; d_call: .; v_call: TRBV5-1; j_call: TRBJ2-5
cdr3_nt: TGTGCCAGCAGCGTAGCTCCGTTTCAGGGGAACACCGGGGAGCTGTTTTTT; cdr3_aa: CASSVAPFQGNTGELFF; cdr3_length: 17; clone_size: .; d_call: .; v_call: TRBV9; j_call: TRBJ2-2
cdr3_nt: TGTGCCAGCAGCCTAACGGGGGAATACAATGAGCAGTTCTTC; cdr3_aa: CASSLTGEYNEQFF; cdr3_length: 14; clone_size: .; d_call: .; v_call: TRBV11-3; j_call: TRBJ2-1
cdr3_nt: TGTGCCTGGAACAGCGGGGGGTACAATGAGCAGTTCTTC; cdr3_aa: CAWNSGGYNEQFF; cdr3_length: 13; clone_size: .; d_call: TRBD2; v_call: TRBV30; j_call: TRBJ2-1
cdr3_nt: TGTGCCAGCAGCGTAGGGCTAGCGGCTTACGAGCAGTACTTC; cdr3_aa: CASSVGLAAYEQYF; cdr3_length: 14; clone_size: .; d_call: TRBD2; v_call: TRBV9; j_call: TRBJ2-7
cdr3_nt: TGTGCCAGTAGTACCCTAGCGGGAGTAACAGATACGCAGTATTTT; cdr3_aa: CASSTLAGVTDTQYF; cdr3_length: 15; clone_size: .; d_call: TRBD2; v_call: TRBV19; j_call: TRBJ2-3
cdr3_nt: TGTGCCAGCAGCCCCCGGGGTAGCGGGAGTGGGTCCTACAATGAGCAGTTCTTC; cdr3_aa: CASSPRGSGSGSYNEQFF; cdr3_length: 18; clone_size: .; d_call: TRBD2; v_call: TRBV11-2; j_call: TRBJ2-1
cdr3_nt: TGCAGTGCTGAGGGCGGGGTGGCTTTCTTT; cdr3_aa: CSAEGGVAFF; cdr3_length: 10; clone_size: .; d_call: .; v_call: TRBV20-1; j_call: TRBJ1-1
cdr3_nt: TGCAGCGTTACAGGGAAAGCTAACTATGGCTACACCTTC; cdr3_aa: CSVTGKANYGYTF; cdr3_length: 13; clone_size: few; d_call: .; v_call: TRBV29-1; j_call: TRBJ1-2
cdr3_nt: TGCGCCAGCAGCCAAGAACGGCAACTCGGATCGTACGAGCAGTACTTC; cdr3_aa: CASSQERQLGSYEQYF; cdr3_length: 16; clone_size: .; d_call: .; v_call: TRBV4-1; j_call: TRBJ2-7
cdr3_nt: TGTGCCACTCACCCCCAGGGGAGAGGCTACACCTTC; cdr3_aa: CATHPQGRGYTF; cdr3_length: 12; clone_size: .; d_call: .; v_call: TRBV28; j_call: TRBJ1-2
cdr3_nt: TGTGCCAGCAGTTCGGGACAGGGGTTTGAGCAGTTCTTC; cdr3_aa: CASSSGQGFEQFF; cdr3_length: 13; clone_size: .; d_call: TRBD1; v_call: TRBV28; j_call: TRBJ2-1
cdr3_nt: TGCGCCAGCAGACATGACAGAGCCAACACCGGGGAGCTGTTTTTT; cdr3_aa: CASRHDRANTGELFF; cdr3_length: 15; clone_size: .; d_call: .; v_call: TRBV4-3; j_call: TRBJ2-2
cdr3_nt: TGTGCCAGCTCTAACGACTATGGCTACACCTTC; cdr3_aa: CASSNDYGYTF; cdr3_length: 11; clone_size: .; d_call: .; v_call: TRBV28; j_call: TRBJ1-2
cdr3_nt: TGCGCCAGCAGCCAAGGGGATACGCAGTATTTT; cdr3_aa: CASSQGDTQYF; cdr3_length: 11; clone_size: once; d_call: .; v_call: TRBV4-1; j_call: TRBJ2-3
cdr3_nt: TGTGCCAGCAGCTTAGGGGTCGGGACGGATGGAAACACCATATATTTT; cdr3_aa: CASSLGVGTDGNTIYF; cdr3_length: 16; clone_size: .; d_call: .; v_call: TRBV7-9; j_call: TRBJ1-3
cdr3_nt: TGTGCCAGCCAAGAACAGGGGGGTTACGAGCAGTACTTC; cdr3_aa: CASQEQGGYEQYF; cdr3_length: 13; clone_size: .; d_call: TRBD1; v_call: TRBV28; j_call: TRBJ2-7
cdr3_nt: TGTGCCAGCAGCTTAGGGGCAGGGCTGAACAGGAATGAGCAGTTCTTC; cdr3_aa: CASSLGAGLNRNEQFF; cdr3_length: 16; clone_size: .; d_call: .; v_call: TRBV11-3; j_call: TRBJ2-1
cdr3_nt: TGCGCCAGCAGCCATAAAGGGCAGGCGTACATGAACACTGAAGCTTTCTTT; cdr3_aa: CASSHKGQAYMNTEAFF; cdr3_length: 17; clone_size: once; d_call: .; v_call: TRBV4-1; j_call: TRBJ1-1
cdr3_nt: TGTGCCAGCAGACGGACAGGGGCCTACGAGCAGTACTTC; cdr3_aa: CASRRTGAYEQYF; cdr3_length: 13; clone_size: once; d_call: TRBD1; v_call: TRBV27; j_call: TRBJ2-7
cdr3_nt: TGTGCCAGCAGGGCCTCGTTTGTGGGCTACACCTTC; cdr3_aa: CASRASFVGYTF; cdr3_length: 12; clone_size: .; d_call: .; v_call: TRBV5-8; j_call: TRBJ1-2
cdr3_nt: TGTGCCAGCGGGGAAGGGCCCTACGAGCAGTACTTC; cdr3_aa: CASGEGPYEQYF; cdr3_length: 12; clone_size: .; d_call: .; v_call: TRBV2; j_call: TRBJ2-7
cdr3_nt: TGTGCCAGCAGCTCCCAGACAGGGGTCCTTACTTACACTGAAGCTTTCTTT; cdr3_aa: CASSSQTGVLTYTEAFF; cdr3_length: 17; clone_size: once; d_call: TRBD1; v_call: TRBV13; j_call: TRBJ1-1
cdr3_nt: TGTGCCAGCTCACCACGTAGGACAGACAAACGGGTGGACAAACTGTTTTTT; cdr3_aa: CASSPRRTDKRVDKLFF; cdr3_length: 17; clone_size: .; d_call: .; v_call: TRBV18; j_call: TRBJ1-4
cdr3_nt: TGCGCCAGCAGCAGGTCAGGGGAGATGGTCACTGAAGCTTTCTTT; cdr3_aa: CASSRSGEMVTEAFF; cdr3_length: 15; clone_size: .; d_call: .; v_call: TRBV5-1; j_call: TRBJ1-1
cdr3_nt: TGTGCCAGCAGCCCCGTTGGGGGCGGCACAGATACGCAGTATTTT; cdr3_aa: CASSPVGGGTDTQYF; cdr3_length: 15; clone_size: .; d_call: .; v_call: TRBV28; j_call: TRBJ2-3
cdr3_nt: TGTGCCAGCAGCGGCACAGGGGCGAGCACTGAAGCTTTCTTT; cdr3_aa: CASSGTGASTEAFF; cdr3_length: 14; clone_size: .; d_call: TRBD1; v_call: TRBV7-3; j_call: TRBJ1-1
cdr3_nt: TGTGCCAGCAGTTTATTCCAGCCAGGCGGGGAGCTGTTTTTT; cdr3_aa: CASSLFQPGGELFF; cdr3_length: 14; clone_size: .; d_call: .; v_call: TRBV28; j_call: TRBJ2-2